Sequencing of this TCR beta chain was carried out in a study of spatial heterogeneity in lung cancer. TCRdb itself ran the 5' RACE reads through MiXCR, one entry per CDR3 protein. The data hold about 50,000 distinct CDR3 sequences, with roughly 7.2% observed a single time. Time point defined: sample taken at primary tumor resection. Whole RNA obtained from tumor, nontumor lung or frozen PBMC underwent sequencing without sorting. Germline CDR1 LNHDA, CDR2 SQIVND (reference sequence). The CDR3 has 16 amino acids. The ends were cut back, 3 bases at V and 4 bases at J, with 13 bases in the middle. V gene TRBV19 combines with J gene TRBJ1-6; D perhaps matches TRBD1 (5 bases). Sequenced material: PBMCs, taken at surgery. This receptor was identified in a female donor with early-stage non-small cell lung cancer. The CDR3 loop reads CASSMAEDKYNSPLHF. DNA for the CDR3: TGTGCCAGTAGTATGGCCGAGGACAAGTATAATTCACCCCTCCACTTT.